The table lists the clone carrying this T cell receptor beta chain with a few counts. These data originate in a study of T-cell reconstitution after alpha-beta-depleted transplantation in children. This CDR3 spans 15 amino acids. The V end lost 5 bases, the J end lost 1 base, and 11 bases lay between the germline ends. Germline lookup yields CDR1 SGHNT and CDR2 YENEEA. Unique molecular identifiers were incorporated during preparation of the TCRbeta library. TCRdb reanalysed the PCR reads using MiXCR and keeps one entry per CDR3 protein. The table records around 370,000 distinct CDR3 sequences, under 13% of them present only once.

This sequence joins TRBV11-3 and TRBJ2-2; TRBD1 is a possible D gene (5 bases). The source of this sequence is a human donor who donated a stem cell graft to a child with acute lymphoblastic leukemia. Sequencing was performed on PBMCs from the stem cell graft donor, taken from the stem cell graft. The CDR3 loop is CASSNKRGNTGELFF. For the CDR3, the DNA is TGTGCCAGCAGCAACAAAAGGGGGAACACCGGGGAGCTGTTTTTT.